The sequence of this T cell receptor (beta chain) was determined in a study of cytotoxic CD8 clonotypes in ibrutinib-treated CLL. Investigators sourced approximately 2.1 micrograms of genomic DNA from cryopreserved PBMCs for TCR beta libraries. Repertoires were generated with immunoSEQ multiplex PCR, while TCRdb's copy carries only in-frame clones and drops some. Found here are around 140,000 clones, approximately 80% of them singletons; the top ten hold 7.5% to 8%. The germline gives CDR1 SEHNR, CDR2 FQNEAQ (reference sequence). With 4 bases clipped from V and 3 bases from J, the junction kept 5 bases outside the gene matches. This CDR3 is built from 14 residues.

J is TRBJ2-7 and V is TRBV7-9, with 8 bases aligning to TRBD1. The specimen was PBMCs, collected after 36 months of ibrutinib treatment. The TCR originated in a human donor with chronic lymphocytic leukemia. Here the CDR3 DNA reads TGTGCCAGCAGCTCCGGGACAGGTCTCTACGAGCAGTACTTC. Protein: CASSSGTGLYEQYF.